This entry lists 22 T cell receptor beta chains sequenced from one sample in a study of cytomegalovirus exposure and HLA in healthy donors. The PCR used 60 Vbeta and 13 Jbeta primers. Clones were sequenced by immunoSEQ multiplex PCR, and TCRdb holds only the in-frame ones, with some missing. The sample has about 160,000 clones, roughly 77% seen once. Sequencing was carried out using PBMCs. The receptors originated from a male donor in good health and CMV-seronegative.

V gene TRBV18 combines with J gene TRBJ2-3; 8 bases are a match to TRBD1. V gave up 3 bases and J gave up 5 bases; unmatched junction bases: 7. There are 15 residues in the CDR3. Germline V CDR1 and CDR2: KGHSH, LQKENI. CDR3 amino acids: CASSPRTGGRDTQYF. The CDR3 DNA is TGTGCCAGCTCACCCCGTACAGGGGGTAGAGATACGCAGTATTTT. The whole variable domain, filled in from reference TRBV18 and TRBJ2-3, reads NAGVMQNPRHLVRRRGQEARLRCSPMKGHSHVYWYRQLPEEGLKFMVYLQKENIIDESGMPKERFSAEFPKEGPSILRIQQVVRGDSAAYFCASSPRTGGRDTQYFGPGTRLTVL.

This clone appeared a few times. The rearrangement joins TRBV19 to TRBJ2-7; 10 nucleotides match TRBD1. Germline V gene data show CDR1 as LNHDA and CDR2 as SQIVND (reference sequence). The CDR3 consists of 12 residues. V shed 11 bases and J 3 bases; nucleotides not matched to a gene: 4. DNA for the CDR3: TGTGCCGTCCGGGACAGGGGCTACGAGCAGTACTTC. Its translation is CAVRDRGYEQYF.

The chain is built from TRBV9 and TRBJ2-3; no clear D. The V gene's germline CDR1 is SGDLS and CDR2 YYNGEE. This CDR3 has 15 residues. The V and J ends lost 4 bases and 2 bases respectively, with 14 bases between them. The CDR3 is CASSIQMPPTDTQYF. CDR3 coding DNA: TGTGCCAGCAGCATACAGATGCCCCCCACAGATACGCAGTATTTT.

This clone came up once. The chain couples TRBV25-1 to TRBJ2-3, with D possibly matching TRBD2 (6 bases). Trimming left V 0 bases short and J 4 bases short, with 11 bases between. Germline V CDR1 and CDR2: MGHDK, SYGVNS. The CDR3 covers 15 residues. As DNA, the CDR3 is TGTGCCAGCAGTGAATATAGGGGAGGAGCAGATACGCAGTATTTT. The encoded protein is CASSEYRGGADTQYF. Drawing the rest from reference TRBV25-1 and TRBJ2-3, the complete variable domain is EADIYQTPRYLVIGTGKKITLECSQTMGHDKMYWYQQDPGMELHLIHYSYGVNSTEKGDLSSESTVSRIRTEHFPLTLESARPSHTSQYLCASSEYRGGADTQYFGPGTRLTVL.

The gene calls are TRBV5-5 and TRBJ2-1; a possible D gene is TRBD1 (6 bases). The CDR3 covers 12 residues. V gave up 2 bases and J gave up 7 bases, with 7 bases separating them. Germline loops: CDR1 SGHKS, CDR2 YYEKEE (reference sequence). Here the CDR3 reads CASSLQGNEQFF. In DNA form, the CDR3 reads TGTGCCAGCAGCTTACAGGGAAATGAGCAGTTCTTC.

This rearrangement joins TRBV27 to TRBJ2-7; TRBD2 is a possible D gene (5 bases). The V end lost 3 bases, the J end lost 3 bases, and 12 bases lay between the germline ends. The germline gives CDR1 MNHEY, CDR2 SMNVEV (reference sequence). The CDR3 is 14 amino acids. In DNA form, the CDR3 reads TGTGCCAGCAGTTTGAGGGCGACTTTCTACGAGCAGTACTTC. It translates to CASSLRATFYEQYF.

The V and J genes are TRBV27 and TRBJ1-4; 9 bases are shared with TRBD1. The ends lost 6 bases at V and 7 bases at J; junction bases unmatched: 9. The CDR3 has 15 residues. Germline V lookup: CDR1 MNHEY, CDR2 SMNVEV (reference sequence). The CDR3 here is CASRPRWTGAEKLFF. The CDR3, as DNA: TGTGCCAGCAGACCCAGGTGGACAGGGGCTGAAAAACTGTTTTTT.

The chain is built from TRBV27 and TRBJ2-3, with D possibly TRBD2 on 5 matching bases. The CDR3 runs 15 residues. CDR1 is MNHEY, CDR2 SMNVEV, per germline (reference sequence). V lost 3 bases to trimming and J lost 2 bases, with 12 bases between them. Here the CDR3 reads CASSFMGGLTDTQYF. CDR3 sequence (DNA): TGTGCCAGCAGTTTTATGGGCGGACTCACAGATACGCAGTATTTT.

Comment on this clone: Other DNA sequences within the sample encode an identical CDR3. The CDR3 loop reads CASSVAGQGNTGELFF. The DNA of the CDR3 is TGTGCCAGCAGCGTAGCGGGACAGGGCAACACCGGGGAGCTGTTTTTT. The genes are TRBV9 and TRBJ2-2, with 9 positions matching TRBD1. The ends lost 0 bases at V and 2 bases at J; junction bases unmatched: 2. CDR3 length: 16 amino acids. Germline CDR1 SGDLS, CDR2 YYNGEE. Using reference TRBV9 and TRBJ2-2 for the parts outside the CDR3, the full variable domain is DSGVTQTPKHLITATGQRVTLRCSPRSGDLSVYWYQQSLDQGLQFLIQYYNGEERAKGNILERFSAQQFPDLHSELNLSSLELGDSALYFCASSVAGQGNTGELFFGEGSRLTVL.

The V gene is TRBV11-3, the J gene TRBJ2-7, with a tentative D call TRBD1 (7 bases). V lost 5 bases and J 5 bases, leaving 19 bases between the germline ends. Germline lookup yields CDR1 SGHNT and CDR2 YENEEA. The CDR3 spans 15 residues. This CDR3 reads CASSPTNRGLDEQYF. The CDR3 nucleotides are TGTGCCAGCAGCCCAACCAACAGGGGACTGGACGAGCAGTACTTC.

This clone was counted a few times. Written as DNA, the CDR3 is TGCGCCAGCAGCCTGACAGGGACAGCTAACTATGGCTACACCTTC. Its protein is CASSLTGTANYGYTF. The chain joins TRBV5-1 to TRBJ1-2; 7 positions agree with TRBD1. V lost 4 bases to trimming and J lost 0 bases; unmatched junction nucleotides: 6. The V gene's germline CDR1 is SGHRS and CDR2 YFSETQ. The CDR3 runs 15 residues.

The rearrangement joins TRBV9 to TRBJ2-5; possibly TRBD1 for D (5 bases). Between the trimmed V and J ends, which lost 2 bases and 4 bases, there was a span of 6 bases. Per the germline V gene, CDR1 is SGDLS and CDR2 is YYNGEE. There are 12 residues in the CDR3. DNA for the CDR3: TGTGCCAGCAGCGTCCAGGGAGAGACCCAGTACTTC. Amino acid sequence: CASSVQGETQYF.

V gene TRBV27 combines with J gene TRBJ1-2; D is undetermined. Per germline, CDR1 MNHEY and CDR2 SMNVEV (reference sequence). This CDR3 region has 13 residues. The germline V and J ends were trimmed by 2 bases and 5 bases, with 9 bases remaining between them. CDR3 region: CASSLTEYYGYTF. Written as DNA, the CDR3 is TGTGCCAGCAGTTTAACAGAGTATTATGGCTACACCTTC.

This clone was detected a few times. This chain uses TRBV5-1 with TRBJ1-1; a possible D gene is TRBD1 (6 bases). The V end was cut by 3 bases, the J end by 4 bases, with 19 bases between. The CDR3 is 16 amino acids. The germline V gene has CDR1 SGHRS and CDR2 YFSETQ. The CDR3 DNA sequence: TGCGCCAGCAGCTCCTCGACAGGTACCCTTTCCACTGAAGCTTTCTTT. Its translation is CASSSSTGTLSTEAFF.

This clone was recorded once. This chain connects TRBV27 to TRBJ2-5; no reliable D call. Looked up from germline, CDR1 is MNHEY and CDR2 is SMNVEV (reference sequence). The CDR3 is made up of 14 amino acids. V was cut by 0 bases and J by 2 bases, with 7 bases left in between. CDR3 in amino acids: CASSLSWLQETQYF. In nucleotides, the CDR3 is TGTGCCAGCAGTTTATCCTGGCTTCAAGAGACCCAGTACTTC.

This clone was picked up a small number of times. Written as DNA, the CDR3 is TGTGCCAGCAGGCGACAGGGGGCCACAGATACGCAGTATTTT. Translating it yields CASRRQGATDTQYF. V and J are TRBV7-2 and TRBJ2-3, with 10 nucleotides matching TRBD1. Germline CDR1 reads SGHTA; CDR2 reads FQGNSA. Trimming at V came to 6 bases and at J to 2 bases, leaving 2 bases not matched to a gene. The CDR3 runs to 14 residues.

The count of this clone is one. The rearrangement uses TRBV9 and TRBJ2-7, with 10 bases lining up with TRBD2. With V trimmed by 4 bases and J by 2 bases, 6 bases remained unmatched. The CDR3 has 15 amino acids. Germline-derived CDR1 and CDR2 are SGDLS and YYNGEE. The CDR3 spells CASSSGLAVTYEQYF. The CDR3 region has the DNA TGTGCCAGCAGCTCCGGACTAGCGGTAACCTACGAGCAGTACTTC.

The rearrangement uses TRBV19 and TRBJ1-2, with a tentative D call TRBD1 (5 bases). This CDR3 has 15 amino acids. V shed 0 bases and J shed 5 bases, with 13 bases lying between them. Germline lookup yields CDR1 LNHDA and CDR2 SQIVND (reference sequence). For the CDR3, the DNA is TGTGCCAGTAGTATAGATCTGGGCAGGGTGTATGGCTACACCTTC. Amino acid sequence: CASSIDLGRVYGYTF. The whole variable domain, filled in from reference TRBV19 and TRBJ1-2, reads DGGITQSPKYLFRKEGQNVTLSCEQNLNHDAMYWYRQDPGQGLRLIYYSQIVNDFQKGDIAEGYSVSREKKESFPLTVTSAQKNPTAFYLCASSIDLGRVYGYTFGSGTRLTVV.

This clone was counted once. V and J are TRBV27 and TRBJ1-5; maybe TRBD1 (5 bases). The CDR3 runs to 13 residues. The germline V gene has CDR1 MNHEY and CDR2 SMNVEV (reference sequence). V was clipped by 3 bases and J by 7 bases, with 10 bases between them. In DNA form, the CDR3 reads TGTGCCAGCAGTTTCCAGGGTAGGCAGCCCCAGCATTTT. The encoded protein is CASSFQGRQPQHF.

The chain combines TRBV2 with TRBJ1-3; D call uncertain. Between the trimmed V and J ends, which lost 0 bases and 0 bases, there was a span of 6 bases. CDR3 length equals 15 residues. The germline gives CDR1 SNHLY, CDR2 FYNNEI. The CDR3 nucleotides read TGTGCCAGCAGTGAAGCGGAGGACTCTGGAAACACCATATATTTT. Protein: CASSEAEDSGNTIYF.

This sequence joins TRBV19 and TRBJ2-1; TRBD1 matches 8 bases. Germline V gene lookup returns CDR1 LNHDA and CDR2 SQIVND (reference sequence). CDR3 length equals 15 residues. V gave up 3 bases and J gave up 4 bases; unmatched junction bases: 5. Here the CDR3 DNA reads TGTGCCAGTAGTATGGGGCAGGGGGCATACAATGAGCAGTTCTTC. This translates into CASSMGQGAYNEQFF.

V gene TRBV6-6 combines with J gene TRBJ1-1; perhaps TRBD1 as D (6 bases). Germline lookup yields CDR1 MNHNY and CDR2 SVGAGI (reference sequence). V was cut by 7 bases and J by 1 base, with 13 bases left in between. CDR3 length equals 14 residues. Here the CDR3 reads CASTSQGRNTEAFF. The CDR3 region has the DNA TGTGCCAGCACCTCACAGGGCAGGAACACTGAAGCTTTCTTT.